This TCR beta chain was captured by sequencing in a study of cytomegalovirus exposure and HLA in healthy donors. For the study at large: Within the Caucasian-associated ancestry cluster were roughly 79% of the approximately 400 genotyped donors. Overall study results and limits: Roughly uniform depth of sequencing across donors was assumed in presence/absence analyses. Excluded were some V segments that proved indistinguishable, including TRBV6-2 and TRBV6-3. With later analysis, a missense DCLRE1C variant became linked to TCR beta V- and J-gene trimming.

Of note for this clone: Its target is not known.

The germline V gene has CDR1 SGHNT and CDR2 YYREEE (reference sequence). V was cut by 5 bases and J by 4 bases, with 18 bases left in between. The CDR3 consists of 16 residues. PCR used 60 Vbeta primers and 13 Jbeta primers. Profiled with immunoSEQ multiplex PCR; TCRdb holds only in-frame clones, not every one. The table records about 110,000 clones, roughly 70% of them present only once. Sequencing was performed on PBMCs. J is TRBJ2-2 and V is TRBV5-4, with D hard to call. The TCR was taken from a woman aged 30 to 39 in good health and CMV-seronegative. As DNA, the CDR3 is TGTGCCAGCAGGCGTCAAGCTGCCGCGCGCACCGGGGAGCTGTTTTTT. Its translation: CASRRQAAARTGELFF.